These T cell receptor beta chains were read from a single sample in a study of prognosis after radiotherapy for stage I lung cancer. TCRdb called the multiplex PCR reads again in MiXCR, with one record for every CDR3 protein. The data contain more than 30,000 distinct CDR3 sequences, around 32% of them singletons. The starting material was PBMCs, obtained before or after stereotactic body radiation therapy (not recorded which). These receptors all come from a donor older than 45 with non-small cell lung cancer. Each CDR3 is given with its conserved first and last residue. D genes are given only for firm matches. Not all rows give a size; the values are once, few, many and, for expanded clones, a class.

>TRBV6-1|TRBJ2-2|-|many
CASSAEPPSGPGELFF
TGTGCCAGCAGTGCCGAGCCACCTTCAGGGCCCGGGGAGCTGTTTTTT
>TRBV3-1|TRBJ2-4|-|many
CASSQGSGPKNIQYF
TGTGCCAGCAGCCAAGGAAGCGGGCCCAAAAACATTCAGTACTTC
>TRBV20-1|TRBJ1-1|-|many
CSAGGGAKEAFF
TGCAGTGCCGGGGGAGGGGCCAAAGAAGCTTTCTTT
>TRBV9|TRBJ2-7|TRBD1|-
CASSAGQSSYEQYF
TGTGCCAGCAGCGCGGGACAGTCCTCCTACGAGCAGTACTTC
>TRBV9|TRBJ2-3|TRBD2|many
CASSGGTSGYTDTQYF
TGTGCCAGCAGCGGGGGGACTAGCGGGTATACAGATACGCAGTATTTT
>TRBV19|TRBJ1-1|TRBD1|many
CASSDRVNTEAFF
TGTGCCAGTAGTGACAGGGTCAACACTGAAGCTTTCTTT
>TRBV9|TRBJ1-4|-|-
CASSARYGEKLFF
TGTGCCAGCAGCGCCCGGTATGGTGAAAAACTGTTTTTT
>TRBV10-3|TRBJ1-6|-|-
CAISEQGANSPLHF
TGTGCCATCAGTGAACAGGGAGCGAATTCACCCCTCCACTTT
>TRBV27|TRBJ2-3|-|many
CASSLLAVSSTDTQYF
TGTGCCAGCAGTTTGTTAGCGGTTTCTAGCACAGATACGCAGTATTTT
>TRBV11-3|TRBJ2-3|-|-
CASSFDGPTYTDTQYF
TGTGCCAGCAGCTTCGACGGACCGACTTACACAGATACGCAGTATTTT
>TRBV6-1|TRBJ2-7|-|medium-sized
CASSVGVSKYEQYF
TGTGCCAGCAGTGTAGGGGTATCCAAGTACGAGCAGTACTTC
>TRBV20-1|TRBJ1-5|-|many
CSASLQDNQPQHF
TGCAGTGCTAGTTTGCAGGATAATCAGCCCCAGCATTTT
>TRBV11-2|TRBJ1-1|-|few
CASSWGVGTEAFF
TGTGCCAGCAGCTGGGGGGTCGGCACTGAAGCTTTCTTT
>TRBV20-1|TRBJ1-2|-|-
CSAREGGFYGYTF
TGCAGTGCTAGAGAGGGGGGATTCTATGGCTACACCTTC
>TRBV27|TRBJ1-6|-|many
CASSLSSYNSPLHF
TGTGCCAGCAGCCTGAGCTCCTATAATTCACCCCTCCACTTT
>TRBV20-1|TRBJ2-1|TRBD2|many
CSARTSGRGSSYNEQFF
TGCAGTGCTAGGACTAGCGGGAGGGGTAGCTCCTACAATGAGCAGTTCTTC
>TRBV6-2/TRBV6-3|TRBJ1-3|-|many
CASSYSAGSGNTIYF
TGTGCCAGCAGTTACTCCGCCGGCTCTGGAAACACCATATATTTT
>TRBV2|TRBJ1-6|-|many
CASRGTRAGAISNSPLHF
TGTGCCAGCAGGGGAACACGGGCAGGGGCCATATCGAATTCACCCCTCCACTTT
>TRBV25-1|TRBJ1-5|-|-
CAIIPTGPSQPQHF
TGTGCCATCATTCCTACAGGGCCTAGTCAGCCCCAGCATTTT
>TRBV30|TRBJ2-7|-|many
CAWSGNYEQYF
TGTGCCTGGAGTGGGAACTACGAGCAGTACTTC